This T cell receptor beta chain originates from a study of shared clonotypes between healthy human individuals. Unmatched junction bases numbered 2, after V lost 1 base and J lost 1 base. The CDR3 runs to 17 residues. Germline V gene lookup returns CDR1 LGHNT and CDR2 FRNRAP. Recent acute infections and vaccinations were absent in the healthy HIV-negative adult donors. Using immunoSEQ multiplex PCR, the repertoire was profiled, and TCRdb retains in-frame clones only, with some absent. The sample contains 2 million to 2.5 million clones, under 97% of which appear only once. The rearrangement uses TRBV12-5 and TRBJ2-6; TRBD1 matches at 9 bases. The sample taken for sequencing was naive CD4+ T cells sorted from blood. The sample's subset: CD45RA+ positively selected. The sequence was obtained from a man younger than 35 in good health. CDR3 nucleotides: TGTGCTAGTGGTTTGGCCGGGACAGGGTCTGGGGCCAACGTCCTGACTTTC. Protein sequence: CASGLAGTGSGANVLTF.